This TCR beta chain was captured by sequencing in a study of CD8+CD57+ T cells in acquired aplastic anemia. The template for TCR beta VDJ and CDR3 sequence profiling was genomic DNA. Using its own MiXCR run on the reads, TCRdb lists one record per CDR3 protein. The top ten hold about 1.7% of the sample, which has around 180,000 distinct CDR3 sequences, approximately 52% seen once. The ends were cut back, 0 bases at V and 3 bases at J, with 23 bases in the middle. The CDR3 has 19 amino acids. The sequenced patients had an expansion of CD8+CD57+ cells seen by flow cytometry. The sequence came from a human donor with aplastic anemia. Sequenced: sorted CD4+, CD8+, or CD8+CD57+ T cells (not recorded which) from PBMCs. The V and J genes are TRBV12-3 or TRBV12-4 and TRBJ1-2; TRBD1 is a possible D gene (5 bases). Written as DNA, the CDR3 is TGTGCCAGCAGTTTAGCCCCTACAGGATTCGGATGGGGGGACTATGGCTACACCTTC. Its protein product is CASSLAPTGFGWGDYGYTF.